Reported below is one TCR beta chain. V gave up 6 bases and J gave up 0 bases, with 15 bases separating them. Germline loops: CDR1 SQVTM, CDR2 ANQGSEA. This CDR3 has 15 amino acids. These data are taken from a study of T cell responses to AZD1222 COVID-19 vaccine. Here immunoSEQ multiplex PCR was the method, and the copy in TCRdb shows in-frame clones only, minus some. This table holds approximately 170,000 clones, 91% found once. The chain carries TRBV29-1 and TRBJ2-1; D unclear. This receptor was obtained from an adult in good health. This specimen consisted of peripheral blood, obtained on day 0 of AZD1222 vaccination. CDR3 sequence (DNA): TGCAGCGTCCCCCTTTTCTCCGGCTCCTACAATGAGCAGTTCTTC. Translated: CSVPLFSGSYNEQFF.